Shown below are 27 T cell receptor beta chains from a single sample sequenced in a study of OX40 agonist ivuxolimab in advanced cancers. Assay: immunoSEQ multiplex PCR; the TCRdb copy retains only in-frame clones and omits some. The sample yields about 64,000 clones, less than 95% seen once. The starting material was CD4+ or CD8+ T cells sorted from blood, obtained in a trial of the OX40 agonist ivuxolimab. The source is an adult with an advanced solid tumor such as melanoma, head and neck, liver or kidney cancer.

The genes are TRBV5-4 and TRBJ1-2; maybe TRBD1 (5 bases). Trimming took off 4 bases at V and 3 bases at J, with 13 bases between the two ends. The germline gives CDR1 SGHNT, CDR2 YYREEE (reference sequence). The CDR3 contains 14 residues. CDR3: CASSPRTTYYGYTF. In nucleotides, the CDR3 is TGTGCCAGCAGCCCCAGGACAACCTACTATGGCTACACCTTC.

Regarding this clone: Other DNA sequences within the sample encode an identical CDR3. J is TRBJ2-7 and V is TRBV25-1; perhaps TRBD1 as D (7 bases). Germline V gene lookup returns CDR1 MGHDK and CDR2 SYGVNS. Trimming left V 8 bases short and J 3 bases short, with 11 bases between. This CDR3 spans 12 amino acids. CDR3 in DNA: TGTGCCAGCGCGGGACAGTTCTACGAGCAGTACTTC. This codes for CASAGQFYEQYF.

The CDR3 DNA follows: TGTGCCAGCAGCTTAGTGGGGTCCGAGGGACCCGAGCAGTACTTC. It specifies CASSLVGSEGPEQYF. The chain combines TRBV7-8 with TRBJ2-7, with D perhaps given as TRBD1 or TRBD2 (5 bases each). In germline, CDR1 is SGHVS, CDR2 FQNEAQ. The V and J ends lost 1 base and 6 bases respectively, with 16 bases between them. The CDR3 has 15 residues.

The chain recombines TRBV5-1 with TRBJ2-7; D gene ambiguous. This CDR3 is 13 amino acids long. Trimming removed 0 bases at V and 6 bases at J, with 10 bases between. Germline V gene sequence: CDR1 SGHRS, CDR2 YFSETQ. This CDR3 reads CASSLDGVFEQYF. CDR3 nucleotide sequence: TGCGCCAGCAGCTTGGATGGGGTGTTCGAGCAGTACTTC.

The gene calls are TRBV13 and TRBJ1-4; a weak D match, TRBD1 (5 bases). The CDR3 has 16 amino acids. V shed 5 bases and J shed 1 base, with 14 bases lying between them. Per germline, CDR1 PRHDT and CDR2 FYEKMQ (reference sequence). The DNA of the CDR3 is TGTGCCAGCAGCAAGAGGACAACAATAACTAATGAAAAACTGTTTTTT. Translated: CASSKRTTITNEKLFF.

The chain uses TRBV30 and TRBJ1-6; 8 bases match TRBD1. The V segment lost 5 bases and the J segment 11 bases; nucleotides outside the gene matches: 11. This CDR3 is built from 14 residues. Germline-derived CDR1 and CDR2 are GTSNPN and SVGIG (reference sequence). In DNA form, the CDR3 reads TGTGCCTGGGGCTACCGGGACAGGCAAACACCCCTCCACTTT. It yields the protein CAWGYRDRQTPLHF. Using reference TRBV30 and TRBJ1-6 for the parts outside the CDR3, the full variable domain is SQTIHQWPATLVQPVGSPLSLECTVEGTSNPNLYWYRQAAGRGLQLLFYSVGIGQISSEVPQNLSASRPQDRQFILSSKKLLLSDSGFYLCAWGYRDRQTPLHFGNGTRLTVT.

Notes on this clone: An end of the junction does not agree with germline; a read error may underlie this. This chain uses TRBV5-1 with TRBJ2-5, with D possibly matching TRBD2 (5 bases). TRBJ2-7 matches the DNA end more closely, so the J call is doubtful. The CDR3 is 17 residues long. The V gene's germline CDR1 is SGHRS and CDR2 YFSETQ. The CDR3 sequence is CASSLRGFTLRSDEQYF. The CDR3, as DNA: TGCGCCAGCAGCTTACGGGGATTTACCCTCCGCTCCGACGAGCAGTACTTC.

The V call is TRBV7-2, the J call TRBJ1-2, with 10 positions matching TRBD1. The CDR3 is 15 amino acids. Germline V gene lookup returns CDR1 SGHTA and CDR2 FQGNSA. Unmatched junction bases numbered 5, after V lost 5 bases and J lost 2 bases. CDR3 protein: CASSRPTGGNYGYTF. The CDR3 DNA is TGTGCCAGCAGCCGACCGACAGGGGGCAACTATGGCTACACCTTC.

As DNA, the CDR3 is TGTGCCAGCAGCTTAACGGGCAATGAGCAGTTCTTC. It specifies CASSLTGNEQFF. The chain employs TRBV7-8 and TRBJ2-1; no reliable D call. The germline V and J ends were trimmed by 2 bases and 6 bases, with 5 bases remaining between them. Germline V gene sequence: CDR1 SGHVS, CDR2 FQNEAQ. This CDR3 has 12 residues.

The genes are TRBV30 and TRBJ1-1; 7 nucleotides agree with TRBD1. Germline-derived CDR1 and CDR2 are GTSNPN and SVGIG (reference sequence). With V trimmed by 5 bases and J by 0 bases, 9 bases remained unmatched. The CDR3 covers 15 residues. As DNA, the CDR3 is TGTGCCTGGCAATTGGGACAGTACTTGAACACTGAAGCTTTCTTT. Translation gives CAWQLGQYLNTEAFF.

The gene calls are TRBV10-3 and TRBJ1-6, with D tentatively TRBD1 (5 bases). The CDR3 runs 13 residues. Trimming removed 10 bases from V and 7 bases from J, with 14 bases in between. In germline, CDR1 is ENHRY, CDR2 SYGVKD. This chain's CDR3 is CASRGRDNSPLHF. The CDR3, as DNA: TGTGCCAGCCGAGGACGGGACAATTCACCCCTCCACTTT.

The chain is built from TRBV19 and TRBJ1-5; D possibly corresponds to TRBD1 (5 bases). V gave up 7 bases and J gave up 11 bases, with 21 bases separating them. Per germline, CDR1 LNHDA and CDR2 SQIVND (reference sequence). This CDR3 is built from 14 residues. In DNA form, the CDR3 reads TGTGCCAGTATGGAGAACGGCAGGGTCAAGGCCCAGCATTTT. Encoded protein: CASMENGRVKAQHF.

V gene TRBV5-4 combines with J gene TRBJ2-7, with 9 bases identical to TRBD1. The germline V gene encodes CDR1 SGHNT and CDR2 YYREEE (reference sequence). With V trimmed by 3 bases and J by 3 bases, 7 bases remained unmatched. CDR3 length: 15 amino acids. The CDR3 DNA sequence: TGTGCCAGCAGCTACCCGGGACAGGGTTTCTACGAGCAGTACTTC. It specifies CASSYPGQGFYEQYF.

The chain joins TRBV5-3 to TRBJ2-5; no firm D call. TRBV5-3 is designated an ORF whose function remains uncertain. The CDR3 length is 11 residues. Trimming removed 2 bases at V and 13 bases at J, with 12 bases between. CDR3 DNA: TGTGCCAGAAGCTTCACATCTTCCCTGTACTTC. The encoded protein is CARSFTSSLYF.

The CDR3 reads CASSSGTGVLPTSYEQYF. The CDR3 nucleotides are TGTGCCAGTAGTTCCGGGACAGGGGTTCTCCCGACGTCCTACGAGCAGTACTTC. The chain is built from TRBV19 and TRBJ2-7, with 10 bases matching TRBD1. The CDR3 is made up of 18 amino acids. J gave up 1 base and V 5 bases, and 14 bases lay outside the gene matches. The V gene's germline CDR1 is LNHDA and CDR2 SQIVND (reference sequence). Full variable domain (missing parts from reference TRBV19 and TRBJ2-7): DGGITQSPKYLFRKEGQNVTLSCEQNLNHDAMYWYRQDPGQGLRLIYYSQIVNDFQKGDIAEGYSVSREKKESFPLTVTSAQKNPTAFYLCASSSGTGVLPTSYEQYFGPGTRLTVT.

V is TRBV2 and J is TRBJ1-5, with TRBD1 identical over 8 bases. This CDR3 is built from 15 residues. Trimming removed 6 bases from V and 5 bases from J; junction bases left unmatched: 9. The germline CDR1 and CDR2 sequences are SNHLY and FYNNEI. CDR3 sequence: CASSFGTGSYQPQHF. In nucleotides, the CDR3 is TGTGCCAGCAGCTTTGGGACAGGCTCTTATCAGCCCCAGCATTTT.

The genes are TRBV5-1 and TRBJ2-7, with TRBD2 matching over 15 bases. J gave up 12 bases and V 5 bases, and 12 bases lay outside the gene matches. This CDR3 is built from 15 residues. Germline CDR1 and CDR2: SGHRS and YFSETQ. The chain's CDR3 is CASSPGTSGRSFGYF. CDR3 DNA: TGCGCCAGCAGTCCCGGGACTAGCGGGAGGTCCTTCGGGTACTTC.

This chain joins TRBV2 and TRBJ2-5, with D tentatively TRBD1 (5 bases). This CDR3 contains 15 residues. Germline V gives CDR1 SNHLY, CDR2 FYNNEI. The V gene lost 2 bases and the J gene lost 1 base, with 11 bases spanning the gap. DNA for the CDR3: TGTGCCAGCAGTGAATTAGGGGCCAGCCAAGAGACCCAGTACTTC. Residues: CASSELGASQETQYF.

The V and J genes are TRBV5-1 and TRBJ2-3; a weak D match, TRBD1 (6 bases). Trimming pared 4 bases from V and 2 bases from J, leaving 17 bases between. This CDR3 spans 16 amino acids. Germline CDR1 and CDR2: SGHRS and YFSETQ. The DNA for the CDR3 is TGCGCCAGCAGCCTCACCGCGAGGGACATCACAGATACGCAGTATTTT. Translating it yields CASSLTARDITDTQYF.

This sequence joins TRBV4-3 and TRBJ1-1; the D gene is possibly TRBD1 (6 bases). Germline V gene sequence: CDR1 LGHNA, CDR2 YSLEER. Deletions cut 4 bases from V and 1 base from J, with 16 bases between. This CDR3 spans 16 amino acids. The CDR3 nucleotides are TGCGCCAGCAGCCTTAGATACAGGGATACGAACACTGAAGCTTTCTTT. Translated: CASSLRYRDTNTEAFF.

The CDR3 here is CASSFFGVNQPQHF. CDR3 in DNA: TGTGCCAGCAGCTTTTTTGGCGTTAATCAGCCCCAGCATTTT. V gene TRBV7-2 combines with J gene TRBJ1-5; D gene unclear. Trimming shortened V by 3 bases and J by 4 bases, and 10 bases separated the two germline ends. The length of the CDR3 is 14 residues. CDR1 is SGHTA and CDR2 is FQGNSA in the germline V gene. Full variable domain (outside the CDR3, taken from reference TRBV7-2 and TRBJ1-5): GAGVSQSPSNKVTEKGKDVELRCDPISGHTALYWYRQSLGQGLEFLIYFQGNSAPDKSGLPSDRFSAERTGGSVSTLTIQRTQQEDSAVYLCASSFFGVNQPQHFGDGTRLSIL.

V usage is TRBV5-6 and J usage is TRBJ2-2; D call uncertain. This CDR3 is 16 amino acids long. Trimming took off 0 bases at V and 0 bases at J, with 9 bases between the two ends. Germline V gene sequence: CDR1 SGHDT, CDR2 YYEEEE. The DNA of the CDR3 is TGTGCCAGCAGCTTGGATAGGGTTTCGAACACCGGGGAGCTGTTTTTT. Translation gives CASSLDRVSNTGELFF.

This clone was detected a few times. The V call is TRBV6-1, the J call TRBJ1-1; D is uncertain. The V and J ends lost 3 bases and 2 bases respectively, with 10 bases between them. This CDR3 has 14 amino acids. The germline V gene encodes CDR1 MNHNS and CDR2 SASEGT. The CDR3 sequence: CASSEYQQNTEAFF. CDR3 nucleotides: TGTGCCAGCAGTGAGTACCAACAAAACACTGAAGCTTTCTTT.

This chain links TRBV30 with TRBJ2-2; D gene uncertain. Germline lookup yields CDR1 GTSNPN and CDR2 SVGIG (reference sequence). The CDR3 runs 12 residues. V was pared by 3 bases and J by 6 bases, with 8 bases between. The CDR3 DNA reads as TGTGCCTGGAGCGCCCCCCCCGGGGAGCTGTTTTTT. This encodes CAWSAPPGELFF.

This clone is termed medium-sized. This chain joins TRBV5-1 and TRBJ1-1; perhaps TRBD1 as D (6 bases). The CDR3 is 14 residues long. CDR1 SGHRS and CDR2 YFSETQ come from the germline V gene. The ends were cut back, 5 bases at V and 1 base at J, with 12 bases in the middle. The CDR3 DNA is TGCGCCAGCAGAGCAGGGGTGCAGAACACTGAAGCTTTCTTT. Encoded protein: CASRAGVQNTEAFF.

The chain links TRBV6-1 to TRBJ2-3; D may correspond to TRBD1 or TRBD2 (5 bases each). V was clipped by 3 bases and J by 6 bases, with 13 bases between them. Germline CDR1 MNHNS, CDR2 SASEGT. The CDR3 consists of 14 residues. The CDR3 protein is CASSDGGRVDTQYF. CDR3 coding DNA: TGTGCCAGCAGTGATGGGGGTAGGGTGGATACGCAGTATTTT.

Here the CDR3 DNA reads TGTGCCAGTAGCAAAGGGTATCGGACTGAAGCTTTCTTT. Its translation is CASSKGYRTEAFF. This chain links TRBV19 with TRBJ1-1; D not resolved. V was cut by 6 bases and J by 5 bases, with 13 bases left in between. Germline CDR1 and CDR2: LNHDA and SQIVND (reference sequence). The CDR3 loop spans 13 amino acids. Full variable domain (missing parts from reference TRBV19 and TRBJ1-1): DGGITQSPKYLFRKEGQNVTLSCEQNLNHDAMYWYRQDPGQGLRLIYYSQIVNDFQKGDIAEGYSVSREKKESFPLTVTSAQKNPTAFYLCASSKGYRTEAFFGQGTRLTVV.